These T cell receptor beta chains were read from a single sample in a study of cytomegalovirus exposure and HLA in healthy donors. TCRdb's table, derived via immunoSEQ multiplex PCR, lists solely in-frame clones and lacks some. The sample lists about 98,000 clones; under 80% were seen once. The sample was PBMCs. Receptors originate from a male donor in good health and CMV-seronegative. Both conserved end residues are part of each CDR3. The D gene is left open where the match is weak. A row's size may be missing; if present it is once, few, many or a size class.

v_call: TRBV30; clone_size: NA; j_call: TRBJ1-5; d_call: NA; cdr3_aa: CAWSTSRRINQPQHF; cdr3_nt: TGTGCCTGGAGTACCTCGAGGCGAATCAATCAGCCCCAGCATTTT
v_call: TRBV7-3; clone_size: NA; j_call: TRBJ2-1; d_call: TRBD2; cdr3_aa: CASSLTVASGRAQADEQFF; cdr3_nt: TGTGCCAGCAGCTTAACGGTCGCTAGCGGGAGGGCCCAGGCGGATGAGCAGTTCTTC
v_call: TRBV2; clone_size: NA; j_call: TRBJ2-2; d_call: NA; cdr3_aa: CASSETGVETGELFF; cdr3_nt: TGTGCCAGCAGTGAAACGGGGGTTGAAACCGGGGAGCTGTTTTTT
v_call: TRBV28; clone_size: NA; j_call: TRBJ2-7; d_call: TRBD1; cdr3_aa: CATQGVSYEQYF; cdr3_nt: TGTGCCACTCAGGGGGTTTCCTACGAGCAGTACTTC
v_call: TRBV7-9; clone_size: NA; j_call: TRBJ1-5; d_call: NA; cdr3_aa: CASSFGTARNQPQHF; cdr3_nt: TGTGCCAGCAGCTTTGGGACTGCTCGCAATCAGCCCCAGCATTTT
v_call: TRBV4-2; clone_size: NA; j_call: TRBJ2-5; d_call: TRBD2; cdr3_aa: CASSQMRQPGLAGGGAQYF; cdr3_nt: TGTGCCAGCAGCCAGATGAGACAGCCGGGACTAGCGGGGGGAGGGGCCCAGTACTTC
v_call: TRBV4-3; clone_size: NA; j_call: TRBJ2-1; d_call: TRBD1; cdr3_aa: CASSPRDRGRYNEQFF; cdr3_nt: TGCGCCAGCAGCCCCCGGGACAGGGGGAGGTACAATGAGCAGTTCTTC
v_call: TRBV7-2; clone_size: few; j_call: TRBJ1-5; d_call: NA; cdr3_aa: CASSFGGLQPQHF; cdr3_nt: TGTGCCAGCAGCTTTGGGGGACTTCAGCCCCAGCATTTT
v_call: TRBV7-9; clone_size: few; j_call: TRBJ2-5; d_call: NA; cdr3_aa: CASSLGQVQETQYF; cdr3_nt: TGTGCCAGCAGCTTAGGGCAGGTCCAAGAGACCCAGTACTTC
v_call: TRBV7-9; clone_size: NA; j_call: TRBJ1-2; d_call: NA; cdr3_aa: CSSSLGAGESYGYTF; cdr3_nt: TGTTCCAGCAGCTTAGGGGCAGGGGAGAGCTATGGCTACACCTTC
v_call: TRBV5-1; clone_size: NA; j_call: TRBJ1-5; d_call: NA; cdr3_aa: CASSPTGLNQPQHF; cdr3_nt: TGCGCCAGCAGCCCGACTGGACTCAATCAGCCCCAGCATTTT
v_call: TRBV7-8; clone_size: NA; j_call: TRBJ2-7; d_call: NA; cdr3_aa: CASSHRADYEQYF; cdr3_nt: TGTGCCAGCAGTCATAGGGCAGACTACGAGCAGTACTTC
v_call: TRBV19; clone_size: NA; j_call: TRBJ2-4; d_call: TRBD1; cdr3_aa: CASSGQGWYF; cdr3_nt: TGTGCCAGTAGTGGACAGGGGTGGTACTTC
v_call: TRBV7-2; clone_size: NA; j_call: TRBJ2-1; d_call: NA; cdr3_aa: CASSLAGGYYNEQFF; cdr3_nt: TGTGCCAGCAGCTTAGCGGGAGGATACTACAATGAGCAGTTCTTC
v_call: TRBV27; clone_size: NA; j_call: TRBJ2-1; d_call: NA; cdr3_aa: CASSFGQTNEQFF; cdr3_nt: TGCGCCAGCAGTTTTGGACAGACCAATGAGCAGTTCTTC
v_call: TRBV5-1; clone_size: NA; j_call: TRBJ1-4; d_call: TRBD1; cdr3_aa: CASSLEGANEKLFF; cdr3_nt: TGCGCCAGCAGCTTGGAGGGGGCAAATGAAAAACTGTTTTTT
v_call: TRBV5-6; clone_size: NA; j_call: TRBJ2-7; d_call: NA; cdr3_aa: CASSLGGGRDLDEQYF; cdr3_nt: TGTGCCAGCAGCTTGGGGGGGGGCAGGGATCTAGACGAGCAGTACTTC
v_call: TRBV7-2; clone_size: NA; j_call: TRBJ1-5; d_call: NA; cdr3_aa: CASTQGQNQPQHF; cdr3_nt: TGTGCCAGCACCCAAGGACAGAATCAGCCCCAGCATTTT
v_call: TRBV4-3; clone_size: few; j_call: TRBJ1-1; d_call: NA; cdr3_aa: CASSQDPTRTEAFF; cdr3_nt: TGCGCCAGCAGCCAAGATCCTACTCGAACTGAAGCTTTCTTT
v_call: TRBV4-3; clone_size: few; j_call: TRBJ2-1; d_call: TRBD1; cdr3_aa: CASSQDRGQGRYNEQFF; cdr3_nt: TGCGCCAGCAGCCAAGATCGAGGACAGGGGAGGTACAATGAGCAGTTCTTC
v_call: TRBV2; clone_size: NA; j_call: TRBJ1-2; d_call: NA; cdr3_aa: CASTPRGGINGYTF; cdr3_nt: TGTGCCAGCACCCCGCGGGGTGGGATTAATGGCTACACCTTC
v_call: TRBV28; clone_size: few; j_call: TRBJ2-7; d_call: NA; cdr3_aa: CASSLGRGDEQYF; cdr3_nt: TGTGCCAGCAGTTTAGGCAGGGGCGACGAGCAGTACTTC
v_call: TRBV6-5; clone_size: NA; j_call: TRBJ1-5; d_call: NA; cdr3_aa: CAVSGGRDQPQHF; cdr3_nt: TGTGCCGTCAGCGGGGGCCGGGATCAGCCCCAGCATTTT
v_call: TRBV11-2; clone_size: NA; j_call: TRBJ2-7; d_call: TRBD1; cdr3_aa: CASSLVGGRGQGYF; cdr3_nt: TGTGCCAGCAGCTTAGTCGGGGGGAGGGGACAGGGGTACTTC
v_call: TRBV6-1; clone_size: NA; j_call: TRBJ1-4; d_call: NA; cdr3_aa: CASSESPEDNPNNEKLFF; cdr3_nt: TGTGCCAGCAGTGAATCACCAGAAGACAACCCTAATAATGAAAAACTGTTTTTT
v_call: TRBV11-3; clone_size: NA; j_call: TRBJ1-5; d_call: NA; cdr3_aa: CASSKRSPRVGNQPQHF; cdr3_nt: TGTGCCAGCAGCAAGAGATCTCCGAGGGTTGGCAATCAGCCCCAGCATTTT
v_call: TRBV5-6; clone_size: NA; j_call: TRBJ2-7; d_call: NA; cdr3_aa: CASSLQGGSYEQYF; cdr3_nt: TGTGCCAGCAGCTTACAGGGGGGGTCCTACGAGCAGTACTTC
v_call: TRBV18; clone_size: NA; j_call: TRBJ2-7; d_call: NA; cdr3_aa: CASSPTGPQEQYF; cdr3_nt: TGTGCCAGCTCACCGACAGGCCCTCAAGAGCAGTACTTC
v_call: TRBV29-1; clone_size: once; j_call: TRBJ2-7; d_call: NA; cdr3_aa: CSATDTFFEQYF; cdr3_nt: TGCAGCGCTACGGACACCTTTTTTGAGCAGTACTTC
v_call: TRBV6-1; clone_size: NA; j_call: TRBJ1-5; d_call: NA; cdr3_aa: CASRPGGAYQPQHF; cdr3_nt: TGTGCCAGCAGGCCTGGGGGGGCCTACCAGCCCCAGCATTTT
v_call: TRBV7-6; clone_size: NA; j_call: TRBJ2-5; d_call: TRBD2; cdr3_aa: CASSPTSGTSGSLRDF; cdr3_nt: TGTGCCAGCAGCCCGACTTCCGGGACTAGCGGGAGTCTTCGGGACTTC
v_call: TRBV27; clone_size: NA; j_call: TRBJ2-3; d_call: NA; cdr3_aa: CASSSGLGGQYF; cdr3_nt: TGTGCCAGCAGTTCAGGACTAGGGGGGCAGTATTTT
v_call: TRBV18; clone_size: few; j_call: TRBJ1-4; d_call: NA; cdr3_aa: CASSTIAGSNEKLFF; cdr3_nt: TGTGCCAGCTCAACGATCGCGGGGAGTAATGAAAAACTGTTTTTT
v_call: TRBV28; clone_size: NA; j_call: TRBJ2-5; d_call: TRBD1; cdr3_aa: CASSSWTGEETQYF; cdr3_nt: TGTGCCAGCAGTTCCTGGACAGGGGAGGAGACCCAGTACTTC
v_call: TRBV25-1; clone_size: NA; j_call: TRBJ2-7; d_call: TRBD1; cdr3_aa: CASSEPTGSSYEQYF; cdr3_nt: TGTGCCAGCAGTGAACCGACAGGGAGTTCCTACGAGCAGTACTTC
v_call: TRBV27; clone_size: NA; j_call: TRBJ2-5; d_call: TRBD2; cdr3_aa: CASSPSSLAGVETQYF; cdr3_nt: TGTGCCAGCAGCCCCTCATCACTAGCGGGAGTTGAGACCCAGTACTTC
v_call: TRBV6-6; clone_size: NA; j_call: TRBJ2-2; d_call: TRBD1; cdr3_aa: CASTDSTGPLTGELFF; cdr3_nt: TGTGCCAGCACCGACTCGACAGGGCCACTCACCGGGGAGCTGTTTTTT
v_call: TRBV2; clone_size: NA; j_call: TRBJ2-1; d_call: TRBD1; cdr3_aa: CAGLTGLSAEQFF; cdr3_nt: TGTGCCGGTCTGACAGGGTTAAGTGCTGAGCAGTTCTTC
v_call: TRBV27; clone_size: NA; j_call: TRBJ1-2; d_call: TRBD1; cdr3_aa: CASQKGAFSNYGYTF; cdr3_nt: TGTGCCAGCCAAAAGGGGGCTTTTTCTAACTATGGCTACACCTTC
v_call: TRBV28; clone_size: NA; j_call: TRBJ1-1; d_call: TRBD1; cdr3_aa: CASSPPDRATEAFF; cdr3_nt: TGTGCCAGCAGTCCCCCCGACAGGGCTACTGAAGCTTTCTTT
v_call: TRBV27; clone_size: NA; j_call: TRBJ1-1; d_call: NA; cdr3_aa: CASSFALEGTEAFF; cdr3_nt: TGTGCCAGCAGTTTCGCACTGGAGGGGACTGAAGCTTTCTTT
v_call: TRBV27; clone_size: NA; j_call: TRBJ1-5; d_call: TRBD1; cdr3_aa: CASSLTGNNQPQHF; cdr3_nt: TGTGCCAGCAGCTTGACAGGGAACAATCAGCCCCAGCATTTT
v_call: TRBV6-1; clone_size: medium-sized; j_call: TRBJ2-7; d_call: TRBD2; cdr3_aa: CASTEGSGSIYEQYF; cdr3_nt: TGTGCCAGCACCGAAGGTAGCGGGAGTATTTACGAGCAGTACTTC
v_call: TRBV7-3; clone_size: NA; j_call: TRBJ2-7; d_call: NA; cdr3_aa: CASSACRNSGTFYEQYF; cdr3_nt: TGTGCCAGCAGCGCATGCAGAAACTCAGGGACATTCTACGAGCAGTACTTC
v_call: TRBV11-3; clone_size: NA; j_call: TRBJ2-2; d_call: NA; cdr3_aa: CASSSGAIGELFF; cdr3_nt: TGTGCCAGCAGCTCAGGGGCGATTGGGGAGCTGTTTTTT
v_call: TRBV2; clone_size: once; j_call: TRBJ2-7; d_call: NA; cdr3_aa: CASSDYEQYF; cdr3_nt: TGTGCCAGCAGCGACTACGAGCAGTACTTC
v_call: TRBV6-4; clone_size: NA; j_call: TRBJ2-3; d_call: NA; cdr3_aa: CASSAGELDTDTQYF; cdr3_nt: TGTGCCAGCAGTGCGGGGGAGTTGGACACAGATACGCAGTATTTT
v_call: TRBV29-1; clone_size: NA; j_call: TRBJ2-7; d_call: TRBD1; cdr3_aa: CSAGQGLNEQYF; cdr3_nt: TGCAGCGCGGGACAGGGGTTAAACGAGCAGTACTTC
v_call: TRBV19; clone_size: once; j_call: TRBJ2-1; d_call: TRBD2; cdr3_aa: CASSISPTTSGREAEQFF; cdr3_nt: TGTGCCAGTAGTATTTCCCCTACAACTAGCGGGAGGGAAGCAGAGCAGTTCTTC
v_call: TRBV2; clone_size: NA; j_call: TRBJ1-1; d_call: NA; cdr3_aa: CASSDEGDEAFF; cdr3_nt: TGTGCCAGCAGTGATGAAGGGGATGAAGCTTTCTTT
v_call: TRBV28; clone_size: few; j_call: TRBJ1-2; d_call: NA; cdr3_aa: CASSAPGADASPGGYTF; cdr3_nt: TGTGCCAGCAGTGCTCCAGGAGCGGACGCCTCTCCGGGGGGCTACACCTTC
v_call: TRBV5-1; clone_size: NA; j_call: TRBJ1-2; d_call: TRBD1; cdr3_aa: CATGQGKSGGYTF; cdr3_nt: TGCGCCACCGGACAGGGTAAAAGTGGAGGCTACACCTTC
v_call: TRBV7-7; clone_size: NA; j_call: TRBJ2-5; d_call: NA; cdr3_aa: CASSLDRGGQETQYF; cdr3_nt: TGTGCCAGCAGCTTAGACAGGGGGGGACAAGAGACCCAGTACTTC
v_call: TRBV15; clone_size: NA; j_call: TRBJ1-5; d_call: TRBD1; cdr3_aa: CATSSPQGAQPQHF; cdr3_nt: TGTGCCACCAGCAGTCCACAGGGGGCTCAGCCCCAGCATTTT
v_call: TRBV28; clone_size: NA; j_call: TRBJ2-7; d_call: TRBD2; cdr3_aa: CASTSGTSGSALSYEQYF; cdr3_nt: TGTGCCAGCACCTCCGGGACTAGCGGCAGTGCCCTCTCCTACGAGCAGTACTTC
v_call: TRBV2; clone_size: NA; j_call: TRBJ2-3; d_call: TRBD2; cdr3_aa: CASNPAGESTDTQYF; cdr3_nt: TGTGCCAGCAATCCAGCGGGAGAAAGCACAGATACGCAGTATTTT
v_call: TRBV9; clone_size: once; j_call: TRBJ1-1; d_call: NA; cdr3_aa: CASSPPGVENTEAFF; cdr3_nt: TGTGCCAGCAGCCCCCCAGGGGTGGAAAACACTGAAGCTTTCTTT
v_call: TRBV5-1; clone_size: NA; j_call: TRBJ1-5; d_call: NA; cdr3_aa: CARAPYSNQPQHF; cdr3_nt: TGCGCCAGAGCCCCTTATAGCAATCAGCCCCAGCATTTT
v_call: TRBV29-1; clone_size: NA; j_call: TRBJ2-5; d_call: TRBD2; cdr3_aa: CSVEGGTFQETQYF; cdr3_nt: TGCAGCGTTGAGGGGGGGACCTTCCAAGAGACCCAGTACTTC
v_call: TRBV7-8; clone_size: NA; j_call: TRBJ2-3; d_call: TRBD2; cdr3_aa: CASSLGGRASTDTQYF; cdr3_nt: TGTGCCAGCAGCTTAGGCGGGAGGGCTAGCACAGATACGCAGTATTTT